This T cell receptor beta chain was identified in a study of cytomegalovirus exposure and HLA in healthy donors (dated by TCRdb to about 2017). For context, the study as a whole: An earlier analysis of roughly 570 of the donors reported 276 Gb of sequence data and 95 million to 140 million unique TCR beta sequences obtained from approximately 180 million T cells. Across 300 to 500 genotyped donors of the cohort, an average of approximately 200,000 unique TCR beta nucleotide sequences per donor were sequenced, and around 20% of those sequences were non-productive. The study was designed to test whether signatures of past pathogen exposure could be identified by cataloging public T cell receptors. A later analysis re-examined previously published TCR beta repertoires from 500 to 700 donors and added high-resolution HLA genotyping to investigate patterns of TCR occurrence. An early release covering 550 to 650 HLA-typed donors comprised roughly 300 gigabases of sequencing data and tens of millions of unique TCR sequences. Four to six DR-DQ haplotypes were handled as single units for association and clustering, since linkage in the cohort was strong. To predict cytomegalovirus infection status, the study brought together high-throughput TCR immunosequencing, statistical association of individual TCRs with disease status, and machine learning. The study profiled the T cell repertoires of approximately 700 subjects by immunosequencing and related them to cytomegalovirus serostatus. The genetic ancestry cluster associated with self-reported Caucasian donors included 80% to 90% of the approximately 430 genotyped donors. Every repertoire in the discovery cohort had been generated on one and the same sequencing platform. HLA typing covered class I and class II loci at four-digit resolution. An earlier analysis of 587 of the donors used high-throughput TCR beta sequencing to judge whether each TCR beta V gene segment behaved as functional or pseudogenic. Along with the approximately 620-subject first cohort, a separate validation cohort of over a hundred different subjects was used. In a later genetic analysis, genome-wide SNP genotypes for about 55% of the roughly 700 donors were used, and that subset was treated as a discovery cohort. Typing coverage varied by locus: roughly 620-640 donors for A, B, C, DRB1 and DQB1; around 560 for DQA1; over 600 for DPA1; approximately 470 for DPB1. In the later analysis, no new phenotypic data were used to find candidate immune exposures; instead, reliance was placed on TCR beta sequences and their occurrence across donors. Donor age, sex, ethnicity and CMV serostatus were compiled together with the repertoire data. Overall results and qualifications from the work: According to the authors, the approach could potentially be generalized to other disease states and immunological phenotypes. A cluster of highly shared sequence variants was judged likely to be a technical artifact of the sequencing pipeline. Only TCR beta chains were sequenced in this cohort, and the absence of alpha or paired-chain data limited detectable features. Assigning TCR associations to individual alleles was difficult when HLA alleles, especially DR and DQ, strongly co-occurred. The presence/absence analyses assumed that sequencing depth was roughly uniform across donors, and that assumption may not be true. According to a later analysis, most CMV-associated TCR beta chains appeared to be HLA-restricted, and the HLA associations seemed to be driven largely by CMV exposure. Some IMGT-functional V segments, including TRBV6-2 and TRBV6-3, could not be distinguished by the 87-base-pair reads and were therefore excluded. In vitro tests confirmed that a few of the cytomegalovirus-associated TCR beta chains recognize cytomegalovirus antigens. Most TCR sequences were observed very rarely across donors, whereas some public TCRs were present in many individuals. At a false discovery rate of 0.05, a later analysis linked about 16,000 TCR beta sequences to specific HLA alleles. A further reported finding was that TCR beta sequences accurately predicted the HLA-A and HLA-B alleles for most subjects in the first cohort. The classifier was reported to diagnose cytomegalovirus status with high specificity and sensitivity in both the original and validation cohorts. The only immune exposure information available for the cohort was CMV serostatus. Because HLA typing was unavailable for some donors at each locus, only the typed subset was used in association tests. In the study, around 150 TCR beta chains were listed as associated with cytomegalovirus. Linkage disequilibrium might explain the correlated functional status among segregating V segments, but an unknown experimental factor could not be ruled out. In a later analysis, TCR association rates were found to vary across HLA loci, with the most associated TCRs seen for DRB1 alleles and the fewest for HLA-C alleles. A later genetic analysis associated a missense DCLRE1C variant with V-gene and J-gene trimming of TCR beta chains, and an independent cohort replicated the association. Because counts were too low, roughly 16 rarely observed V segments, including chromosome 9 orphons, were excluded from the earlier analysis of under 650 of the donors. In an earlier analysis of 587 of the donors, most TCR beta V segments appeared in productive rearrangements about 87% or about 30% of the time, broadly matching IMGT annotations. Compared with the roughly 710-donor mean, donors in an Asian-associated ancestry cluster had fewer N-insertions in productive TCRs, according to a later genetic analysis. According to a later analysis, parvovirus B19, influenza, CMV and Epstein-Barr virus appeared linked to several top co-occurrence clusters. A later analysis found that HLA-associated TCR beta chains were more clonally expanded and had lower generation probabilities than equally common non-associated chains.

Library creation used the immunoSEQ multiplex PCR assay. A mixture of 60 forward primers for TCR Vbeta segments and 13 reverse primers for TCR Jbeta segments was used in the multiplex PCR. Amplification of the CDR3 region of rearranged TCR beta genes was performed with a multiplex PCR assay on genomic DNA. The Illumina HiSeq System was used to sequence the amplified TCR beta libraries as 87-base-pair reads. From the authors' description of their analysis: Across the 666 repertoires, a later analysis counted roughly 84 million unique TCR beta chains, roughly 11 million of which were shared by at least two donors. Raw reads were error-corrected and collapsed into unique sequences by a nearest-neighbor algorithm in which closely related sequences were merged to remove PCR and sequencing errors. To assign V, D and J gene segments, CDR3 sequences were aligned to IMGT reference sequences. For a sequence to be retained, a match of at least six nucleotides was required to both a V gene segment and a J gene segment. Rearrangements were called productive when the CDR3 lacked stop codons and stayed in frame with V and J; all others were non-productive. CDR3 was defined according to IMGT convention as the region running from the second conserved V-encoded cysteine to the conserved J-encoded phenylalanine. Sequences without an unambiguous match to a single V gene segment were excluded from the earlier analysis of several hundred of the donors. In an earlier analysis of around 590 of the donors, a V segment was called functional when productive rearrangements were above 56.7%, and segregating when the standard deviation between donors exceeded 5%. A statistical classification framework was built for diagnosing cytomegalovirus status from the catalog of TCR beta chain sequences. A later analysis assigned V and J genes by comparing TCR nucleotide sequences with IMGT/GENE-DB human TR gene sequences. Using the TCRdist pipeline, a later analysis assigned CDR3 sequences along with most-parsimonious VDJ recombination scenarios. A later analysis defined each TCR beta chain by its CDR3 amino acid sequence plus V-gene family, and excluded reads lacking a unique V-gene family. A later analysis removed 450 to 600 highly shared, low-generation-probability nucleotide sequences to deal with suspected cross-contamination and a sequencing artifact. In a later analysis, a clonal expansion index was calculated for each public chain from normalized within-repertoire ranks of inferred template counts. A later analysis computed generation probabilities with a VDJ recombination model fitted to out-of-frame rearrangements, and checked the results against IGoR. In a later analysis, TCR-TCR, TCR-HLA and TCR-CMV co-occurrence was scored with hypergeometric tests, and a repertoire-size bias correction was applied to TCR pairs. A later analysis estimated false discovery rates by permuting HLA or CMV assignments 20 times. In a later analysis, co-occurring TCRs were grouped using DBSCAN, and TCRdist sequence similarity was added for clustering within HLA-allele-positive subsets. Repertoires with fewer than 30,000 or more than 120,000 public chains were left out of co-occurrence clustering, as were about five repertoires with anomalous nucleotide sharing. TCRdb stores this immuneACCESS table with in-frame sequences only. Part of the clones is absent; in the studies checked, under half of the shortfall reflects unresolved V genes, and no reason is known for the rest. V, J and clone size are those of that table, while D and trimming were read from the DNA. This sample has 170,000 or so clones in its table, and 84% of those were observed once. The ten largest clones capture under 5% of the sample.

The table lists this clone with a few counts. It has no known antigen specificity. Within one base of it there is no much larger clone, and no base qualities were kept. Trimming leaves V shorter by 5 bases and J shorter by 2 bases, with the junction holding 10 bases beyond the gene matches. The CDR3 holds 17 amino acids from the cysteine to the phenylalanine. Only the CDR3 DNA stays, 51 bases, in frame from base 1. Per the germline V gene, MGHRA is the CDR1 and YSYEKL is the CDR2. In total, 666 healthy bone marrow donors made up the cohort. At the time of sampling, all cohort members were nominally healthy, though unrecorded immune exposures were likely present. The donor tested CMV seropositive and was one of the 289 seropositive cohort members. A peripheral blood sample was provided by each donor, and peripheral blood mononuclear cells were used for TCR beta sequencing. Genomic DNA extraction from the blood cell samples was performed with the Qiagen DNeasy Blood Extraction Kit.

The sample consisted of PBMCs. The receptor chain draws on TRBV4-1 and TRBJ1-3, and TRBD1 aligns with 9 junction nucleotides. The clonotype was recovered from a girl aged 5 to 17 in good health and CMV-seropositive. The CDR3 here reads CASSNPWDREPGNTIYF. The DNA sequence is given as TGCGCCAGCAGCAATCCTTGGGACAGGGAGCCTGGAAACACCATATATTTT.